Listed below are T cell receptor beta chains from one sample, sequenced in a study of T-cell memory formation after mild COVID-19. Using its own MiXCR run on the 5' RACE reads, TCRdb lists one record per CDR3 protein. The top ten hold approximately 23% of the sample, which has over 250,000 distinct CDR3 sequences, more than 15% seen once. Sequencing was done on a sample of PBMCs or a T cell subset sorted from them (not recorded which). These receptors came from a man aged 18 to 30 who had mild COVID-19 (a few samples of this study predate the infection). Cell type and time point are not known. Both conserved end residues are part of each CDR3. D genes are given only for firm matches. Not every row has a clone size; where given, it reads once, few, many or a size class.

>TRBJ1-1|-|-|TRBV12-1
TGTGCCAGCAGCTCGACAGGCCGGGTCACTGAAGCTTTCTTT
CASSSTGRVTEAFF
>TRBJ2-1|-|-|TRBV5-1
TGCGCCAGCAGCTGGGGGGCGGGGGCCTACAATGAGCAGTTCTTC
CASSWGAGAYNEQFF
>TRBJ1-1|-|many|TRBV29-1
TGCAGCGGAATACTGGCAGGGTCTGAAGCTTTCTTT
CSGILAGSEAFF
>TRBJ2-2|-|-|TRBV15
TGTGCCACCAGCGTCGAAAGCAGGGGCACCGGGGAGCTGTTTTTT
CATSVESRGTGELFF
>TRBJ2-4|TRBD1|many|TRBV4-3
TGCGCCAGCAGCCAAGAAACAGGGGCCCACATTCAGTACTTC
CASSQETGAHIQYF
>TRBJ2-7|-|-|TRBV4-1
TGCGCCAGCAGCCAAGAATTAGCAGGGATCTACGAGCAGTACTTC
CASSQELAGIYEQYF
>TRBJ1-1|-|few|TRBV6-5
TGTGCCAGCAGTGCCGGGAAGAACACTGAAGCTTTCTTT
CASSAGKNTEAFF
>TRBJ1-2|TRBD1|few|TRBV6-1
TGTGCCAGCAGTGAAACAGGGGGCATCTATGGCTACACCTTC
CASSETGGIYGYTF
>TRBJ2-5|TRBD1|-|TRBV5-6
TGTGCCAGCAGCTTGTTGGGACCGACTTCAGGGGGAGAGACCCAGTACTTC
CASSLLGPTSGGETQYF
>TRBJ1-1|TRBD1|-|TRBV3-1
TGTGCCAGCAGCCAAGAAGACAGGGCAGCTTTCTTT
CASSQEDRAAFF
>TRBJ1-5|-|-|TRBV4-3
TGCGCCAGCAGCCAAGACTGGGGAAGCAATCAGCCCCAGCATTTT
CASSQDWGSNQPQHF
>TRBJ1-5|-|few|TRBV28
TGTGCCAGCAGATCCTACAGGGTCGGCAGCAATCAGCCCCAGCATTTT
CASRSYRVGSNQPQHF
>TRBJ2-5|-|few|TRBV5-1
TGCGCCAGCAGCCCCATCCCAAGGGCGGGGGAGACCCAGTACTTC
CASSPIPRAGETQYF
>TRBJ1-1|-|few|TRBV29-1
TGCAGCGCAAGAACCCTGACGGGGAACACTGAAGCTTTCTTT
CSARTLTGNTEAFF
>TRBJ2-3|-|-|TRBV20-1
TGCAGTGCTAGAGAGTTGGCCGGGAGTTCGGATACGCAGTATTTT
CSARELAGSSDTQYF
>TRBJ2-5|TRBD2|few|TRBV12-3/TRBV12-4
TGTGCCAGCAGTTTAGGGACTAGCGGGTGGGAGACCCAGTACTTC
CASSLGTSGWETQYF
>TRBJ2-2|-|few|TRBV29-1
TGCAGCGCCCGGGACACTACGGGGGAGCTGTTTTTT
CSARDTTGELFF
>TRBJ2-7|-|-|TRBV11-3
TGTGCCAGCAGCTTCGGGGACGACTACGAGCAGTACTTC
CASSFGDDYEQYF